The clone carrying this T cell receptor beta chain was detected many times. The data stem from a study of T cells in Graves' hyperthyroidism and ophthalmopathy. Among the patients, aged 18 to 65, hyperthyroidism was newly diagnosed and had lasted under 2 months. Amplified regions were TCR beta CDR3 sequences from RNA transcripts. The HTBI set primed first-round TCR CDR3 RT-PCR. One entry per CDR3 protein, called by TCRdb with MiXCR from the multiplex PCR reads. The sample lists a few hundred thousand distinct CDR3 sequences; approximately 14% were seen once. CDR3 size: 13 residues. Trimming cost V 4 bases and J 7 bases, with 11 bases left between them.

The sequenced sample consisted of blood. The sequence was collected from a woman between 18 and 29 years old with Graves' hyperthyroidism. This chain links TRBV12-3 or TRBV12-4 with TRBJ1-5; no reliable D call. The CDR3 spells CASSSYEGQPQHF. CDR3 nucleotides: TGTGCCAGCAGTTCCTACGAAGGGCAGCCCCAGCATTTT.